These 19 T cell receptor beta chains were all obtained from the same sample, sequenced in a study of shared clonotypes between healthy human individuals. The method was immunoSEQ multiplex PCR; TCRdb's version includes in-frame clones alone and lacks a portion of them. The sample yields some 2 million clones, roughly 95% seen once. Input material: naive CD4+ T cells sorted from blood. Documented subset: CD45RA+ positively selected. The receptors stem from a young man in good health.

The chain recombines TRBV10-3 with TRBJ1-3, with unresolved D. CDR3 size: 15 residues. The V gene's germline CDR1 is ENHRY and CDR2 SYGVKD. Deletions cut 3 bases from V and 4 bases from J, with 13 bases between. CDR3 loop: CAISEAGLRGNTIYF. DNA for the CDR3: TGTGCCATCAGTGAAGCCGGGCTGAGAGGAAACACCATATATTTT.

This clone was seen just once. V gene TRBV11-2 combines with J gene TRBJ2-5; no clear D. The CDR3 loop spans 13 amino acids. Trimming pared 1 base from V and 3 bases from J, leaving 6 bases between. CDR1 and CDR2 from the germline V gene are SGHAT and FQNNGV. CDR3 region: CASSLGAEETQYF. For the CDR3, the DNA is TGTGCCAGCAGCTTAGGGGCAGAAGAGACCCAGTACTTC.

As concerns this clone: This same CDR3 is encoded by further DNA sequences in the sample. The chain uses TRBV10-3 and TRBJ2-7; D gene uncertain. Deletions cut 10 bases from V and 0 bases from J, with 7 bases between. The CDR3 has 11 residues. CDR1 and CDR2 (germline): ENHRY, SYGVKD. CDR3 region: CATLGSYEQYF. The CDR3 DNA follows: TGTGCCACCCTCGGCTCCTACGAGCAGTACTTC.

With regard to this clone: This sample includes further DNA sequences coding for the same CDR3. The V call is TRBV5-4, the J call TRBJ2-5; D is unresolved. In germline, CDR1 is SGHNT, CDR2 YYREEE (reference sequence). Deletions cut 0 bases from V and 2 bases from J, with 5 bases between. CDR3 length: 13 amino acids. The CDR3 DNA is TGTGCCAGCAGCTTGGGAGGACAAGAGACCCAGTACTTC. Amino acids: CASSLGGQETQYF.

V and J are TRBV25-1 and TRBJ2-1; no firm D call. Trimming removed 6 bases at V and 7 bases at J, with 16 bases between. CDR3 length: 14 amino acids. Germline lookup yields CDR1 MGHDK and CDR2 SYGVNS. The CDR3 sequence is CASRAYSSLNEQFF. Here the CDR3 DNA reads TGTGCCAGCAGGGCCTACTCCAGCCTGAATGAGCAGTTCTTC.

CDR3 in DNA: TGCGCCAGCAGCTTTGCGGGAGGGCCGGAGGAGCAGTACTTC. This sequence encodes CASSFAGGPEEQYF. The chain links TRBV5-1 to TRBJ2-7, with TRBD2 identical over 9 bases. The CDR3 spans 14 residues. V lost 2 bases to trimming and J lost 7 bases; unmatched junction nucleotides: 7. The germline gives CDR1 SGHRS, CDR2 YFSETQ.

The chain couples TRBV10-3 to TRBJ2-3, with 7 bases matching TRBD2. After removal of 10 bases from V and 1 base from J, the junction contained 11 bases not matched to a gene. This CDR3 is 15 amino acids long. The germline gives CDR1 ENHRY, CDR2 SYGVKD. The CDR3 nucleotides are TGTGCCACCATGGACTGGGGGGGAGGCACAGATACGCAGTATTTT. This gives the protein CATMDWGGGTDTQYF.

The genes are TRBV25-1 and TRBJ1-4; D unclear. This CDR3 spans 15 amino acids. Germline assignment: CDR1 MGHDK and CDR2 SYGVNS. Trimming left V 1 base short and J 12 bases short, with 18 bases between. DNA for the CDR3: TGTGCCAGCAGTGAATCCCTCGGGTCCTTTGGGGAACTGTTTTTT. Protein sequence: CASSESLGSFGELFF.

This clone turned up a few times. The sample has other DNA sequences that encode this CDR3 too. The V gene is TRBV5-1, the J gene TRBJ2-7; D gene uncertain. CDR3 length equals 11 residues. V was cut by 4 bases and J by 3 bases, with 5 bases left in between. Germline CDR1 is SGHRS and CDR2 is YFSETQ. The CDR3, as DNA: TGCGCCAGCAGCCTGGGCTACGAGCAGTACTTC. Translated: CASSLGYEQYF.

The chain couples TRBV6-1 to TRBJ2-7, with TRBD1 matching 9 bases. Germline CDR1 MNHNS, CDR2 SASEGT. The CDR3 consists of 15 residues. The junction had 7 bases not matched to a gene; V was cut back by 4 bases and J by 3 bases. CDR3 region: CASSGGTGNRYEQYF. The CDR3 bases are TGTGCCAGCAGTGGTGGGACAGGGAATCGCTACGAGCAGTACTTC.

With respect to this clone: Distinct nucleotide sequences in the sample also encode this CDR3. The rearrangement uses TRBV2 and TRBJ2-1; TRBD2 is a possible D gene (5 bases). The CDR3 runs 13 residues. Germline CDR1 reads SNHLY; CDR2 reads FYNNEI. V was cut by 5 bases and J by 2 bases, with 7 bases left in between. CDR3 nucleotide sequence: TGTGCCAGCAGTACCGGGACCTACAATGAGCAGTTCTTC. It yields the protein CASSTGTYNEQFF. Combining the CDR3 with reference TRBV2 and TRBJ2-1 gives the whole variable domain EPEVTQTPSHQVTQMGQEVILRCVPISNHLYFYWYRQILGQKVEFLVSFYNNEISEKSEIFDDQFSVERPDGSNFTLKIRSTKLEDSAMYFCASSTGTYNEQFFGPGTRLTVL.

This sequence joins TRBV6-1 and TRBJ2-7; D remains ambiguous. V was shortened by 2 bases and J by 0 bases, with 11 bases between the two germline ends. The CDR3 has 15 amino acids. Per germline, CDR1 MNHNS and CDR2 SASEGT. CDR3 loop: CASSEHESRSYEQYF. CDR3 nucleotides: TGTGCCAGCAGTGAACACGAGTCCCGCTCCTACGAGCAGTACTTC.

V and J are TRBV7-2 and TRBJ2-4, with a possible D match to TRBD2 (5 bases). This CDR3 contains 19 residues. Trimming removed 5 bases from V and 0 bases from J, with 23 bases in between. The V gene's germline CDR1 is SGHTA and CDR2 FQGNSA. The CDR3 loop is CASSPDPQVLALAKNIQYF. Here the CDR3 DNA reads TGTGCCAGCAGCCCCGACCCCCAGGTCCTAGCACTAGCCAAAAACATTCAGTACTTC.

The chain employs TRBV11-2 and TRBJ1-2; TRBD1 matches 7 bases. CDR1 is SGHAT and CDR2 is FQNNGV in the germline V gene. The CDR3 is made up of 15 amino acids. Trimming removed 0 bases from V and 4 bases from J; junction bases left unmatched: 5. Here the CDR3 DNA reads TGTGCCAGCAGCTTAGATGGGACAGCCTCCTATGGCTACACCTTC. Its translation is CASSLDGTASYGYTF.

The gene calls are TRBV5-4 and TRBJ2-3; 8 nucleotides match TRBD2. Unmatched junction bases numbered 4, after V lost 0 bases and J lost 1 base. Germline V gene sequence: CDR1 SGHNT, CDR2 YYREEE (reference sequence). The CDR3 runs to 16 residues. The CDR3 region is CASSLDLRGGTDTQYF. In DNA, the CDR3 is TGTGCCAGCAGCTTGGATCTGCGGGGGGGCACAGATACGCAGTATTTT.

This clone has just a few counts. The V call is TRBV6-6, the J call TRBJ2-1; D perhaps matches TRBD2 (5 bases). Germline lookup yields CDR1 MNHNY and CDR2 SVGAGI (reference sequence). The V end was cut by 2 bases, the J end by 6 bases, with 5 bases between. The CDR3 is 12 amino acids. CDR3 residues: CASSYAGNEQFF. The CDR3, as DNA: TGTGCCAGCAGTTACGCGGGCAATGAGCAGTTCTTC.

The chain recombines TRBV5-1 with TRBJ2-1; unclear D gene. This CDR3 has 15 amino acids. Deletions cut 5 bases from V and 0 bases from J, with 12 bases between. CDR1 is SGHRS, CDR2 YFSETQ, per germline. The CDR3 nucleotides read TGCGCCAGCAGGAGCCAGCTAGGCTCCTACAATGAGCAGTTCTTC. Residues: CASRSQLGSYNEQFF.

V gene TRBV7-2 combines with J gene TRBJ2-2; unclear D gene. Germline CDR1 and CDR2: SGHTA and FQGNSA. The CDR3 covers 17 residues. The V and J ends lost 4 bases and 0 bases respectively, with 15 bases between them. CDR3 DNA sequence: TGTGCCAGCAGCTCCCTAATCGACTGGCCGAACACCGGGGAGCTGTTTTTT. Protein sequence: CASSSLIDWPNTGELFF.

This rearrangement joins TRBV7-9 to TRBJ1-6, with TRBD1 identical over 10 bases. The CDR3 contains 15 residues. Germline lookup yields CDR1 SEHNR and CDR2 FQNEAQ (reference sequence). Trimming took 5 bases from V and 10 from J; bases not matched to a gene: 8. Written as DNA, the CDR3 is TGTGCCAGCAGCACGCCAGGGACAGGGGACTCACCCCTCCACTTT. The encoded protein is CASSTPGTGDSPLHF.